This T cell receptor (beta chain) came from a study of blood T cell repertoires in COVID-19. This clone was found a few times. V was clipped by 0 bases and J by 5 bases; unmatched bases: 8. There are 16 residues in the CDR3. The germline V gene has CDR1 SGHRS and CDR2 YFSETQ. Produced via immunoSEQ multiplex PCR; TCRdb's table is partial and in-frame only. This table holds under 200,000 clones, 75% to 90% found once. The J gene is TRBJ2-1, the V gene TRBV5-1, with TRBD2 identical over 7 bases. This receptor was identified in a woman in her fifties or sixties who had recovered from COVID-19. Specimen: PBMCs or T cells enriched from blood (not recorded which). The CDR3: CASSLAPGRGDNEQFF. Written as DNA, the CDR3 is TGCGCCAGCAGCTTGGCCCCGGGGAGGGGAGACAATGAGCAGTTCTTC. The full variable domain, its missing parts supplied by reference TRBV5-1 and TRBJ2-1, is KAGVTQTPRYLIKTRGQQVTLSCSPISGHRSVSWYQQTPGQGLQFLFEYFSETQRNKGNFPGRFSGRQFSNSRSEMNVSTLELGDSALYLCASSLAPGRGDNEQFFGPGTRLTVL.